The 18 T cell receptor beta chains reported below all come from one sample, sequenced in a study of blood T cell repertoires in COVID-19. TCRdb keeps only in-frame clones here, not all; method: immunoSEQ multiplex PCR. The table records more than 100,000 clones, about 87% of them present only once. Sequencing used peripheral blood. These receptors originate from a human donor in a cohort sampled during active or convalescent COVID-19.

This clone was seen a single time. This chain uses TRBV11-3 with TRBJ2-2, with 7 bases that match TRBD1. This CDR3 is 13 amino acids long. Germline lookup yields CDR1 SGHNT and CDR2 YENEEA. Germline trimming cut 4 bases from V and 7 bases from J; bases unmatched to any gene: 3. The CDR3 loop is CASSSYRGGELFF. The CDR3 DNA is TGTGCCAGCAGCTCCTACAGGGGCGGGGAGCTGTTTTTT.

This chain joins TRBV19 and TRBJ2-2, with a weak D call TRBD2 (7 bases). Trimming removed 5 bases at V and 3 bases at J, with 16 bases between. CDR3 length: 16 residues. Germline CDR1 and CDR2: LNHDA and SQIVND (reference sequence). The CDR3 sequence is CASSPRPGGDTGELFF. The DNA of the CDR3 is TGTGCCAGTAGTCCAAGACCGGGGGGCGACACCGGGGAGCTGTTTTTT.

This clone came up once. The junction differs from germline at one of its ends, possibly a read error. The V and J genes are TRBV7-7 and TRBJ1-4, with D perhaps matching TRBD1 (6 bases). This CDR3 is built from 16 residues. Germline loops: CDR1 SSHAT, CDR2 FNYEAQ (reference sequence). The CDR3 region is CASSPTPPGRGEKLFF. The CDR3 DNA follows: TGTGCTAGCAGCCCAACACCTCCGGGGAGGGGGGAAAAACTGTTTTTT.

This chain connects TRBV7-2 to TRBJ2-7, with 12 positions matching TRBD2. The length of the CDR3 is 16 residues. With V trimmed by 4 bases and J by 4 bases, 8 bases remained unmatched. CDR1 is SGHTA and CDR2 is FQGNSA in the germline V gene. The DNA for the CDR3 is TGTGCCAGCAGCTCAGATCTAGCGGGGGGGAGGTACGAGCAGTACTTC. Encoded protein: CASSSDLAGGRYEQYF.

This chain links TRBV13 with TRBJ2-3; the D gene is possibly TRBD1 (5 bases). Trimming took 3 bases from V and 4 from J, leaving 23 bases between them. The CDR3 is 18 residues long. Germline V gives CDR1 PRHDT, CDR2 FYEKMQ (reference sequence). CDR3 DNA sequence: TGTGCCAGCAGCTTGACGAGTCTGGGGCAGGGCCTCCCAGATACGCAGTATTTT. As protein: CASSLTSLGQGLPDTQYF.

This clone was seen just once. The chain carries TRBV5-1 and TRBJ2-1; 8 bases match TRBD1. J gave up 8 bases and V 4 bases, and 2 bases lay outside the gene matches. Germline assignment: CDR1 SGHRS and CDR2 YFSETQ. The CDR3 extends over 12 amino acids. CDR3 region: CASSGQGYEQFF. The DNA for the CDR3 is TGCGCCAGCAGCGGACAGGGATATGAGCAGTTCTTC.

The genes are TRBV6-6 and TRBJ1-2, with TRBD1 identical over 8 bases. This CDR3 has 14 amino acids. The germline V gene encodes CDR1 MNHNY and CDR2 SVGAGI (reference sequence). The V gene end was trimmed by 2 bases and the J gene end by 7 bases; junction bases not matched to a gene: 6. CDR3 nucleotide sequence: TGTGCCAGCAGTTACGGCCAGGGGGCGGGTGGCTACACCTTC. Its translation: CASSYGQGAGGYTF.

This clone came up a few times. The chain combines TRBV11-2 with TRBJ2-7, with 7 nucleotides matching TRBD2. Germline V CDR1 and CDR2: SGHAT, FQNNGV. V lost 6 bases to trimming and J lost 4 bases; unmatched junction nucleotides: 12. The CDR3 is made up of 15 amino acids. The CDR3 region is CASRSGEWGGYEQYF. As DNA, the CDR3 is TGTGCCAGCAGATCGGGAGAGTGGGGGGGTTACGAGCAGTACTTC. The whole variable domain, remainder taken from reference TRBV11-2 and TRBJ2-7, is EAGVAQSPRYKIIEKRQSVAFWCNPISGHATLYWYQQILGQGPKLLIQFQNNGVVDDSQLPKDRFSAERLKGVDSTLKIQPAKLEDSAVYLCASRSGEWGGYEQYFGPGTRLTVT.

In its sample, this clone was seen a few times. This chain links TRBV28 with TRBJ2-7, with TRBD1 identical over 9 bases. The junction had 2 bases not matched to a gene; V was cut back by 5 bases and J by 0 bases. CDR1 and CDR2 from the germline V gene are MDHEN and SYDVKM. CDR3 size: 14 residues. The CDR3 region is CASSRDRASYEQYF. CDR3 coding DNA: TGTGCCAGCAGTCGGGACAGGGCCTCCTACGAGCAGTACTTC.

The chain joins TRBV24-1 to TRBJ1-1; D is perhaps TRBD1 (5 bases). This CDR3 comprises 17 residues. The V and J ends lost 4 bases and 1 base respectively, with 18 bases between them. The germline V gene encodes CDR1 KGHDR and CDR2 SFDVKD. The CDR3 DNA sequence: TGTGCCACCAGTGACCCCCGCCAGGGCCCATGGAACACTGAAGCTTTCTTT. Residues: CATSDPRQGPWNTEAFF.

This chain joins TRBV4-1 and TRBJ1-5; 8 bases match TRBD1. J was trimmed by 7 bases and V by 3 bases; bases with no gene match: 14. The germline CDR1 and CDR2 sequences are MGHRA and YSYEKL. The CDR3 consists of 17 residues. The CDR3 bases are TGCGCCAGCAGCCACTTTGTTAGACAGGGGAGGAAACAGCCCCAGCATTTT. Its translation is CASSHFVRQGRKQPQHF.

The chain carries TRBV28 and TRBJ1-5, with TRBD1 as a possible D gene (6 bases). The germline V gene has CDR1 MDHEN and CDR2 SYDVKM. CDR3 length: 15 residues. Trimming pared 4 bases from V and 7 bases from J, leaving 17 bases between. The CDR3 is CASSSRGGARQPQHF. CDR3 bases: TGTGCCAGCAGTTCGCGGGGGGGGGCGAGACAGCCCCAGCATTTT.

The rearrangement links TRBV24-1 to TRBJ2-3, with D maybe TRBD2 (7 bases). This CDR3 is 11 amino acids long. Trimming removed 12 bases from V and 10 bases from J, with 16 bases in between. Looked up from germline, CDR1 is KGHDR and CDR2 is SFDVKD. CDR3 nucleotide sequence: TGTGCCTGCGCCTCGGGGGGCCCGCAGTATTTT. Translating gives CACASGGPQYF.

The J gene is TRBJ1-2, the V gene TRBV2; D ambiguous. The CDR3 totals 13 residues. Germline values: CDR1 SNHLY, CDR2 FYNNEI. Trimming cost V 6 bases and J 8 bases, with 16 bases left between them. CDR3 coding DNA: TGTGCCAGCAGACTACCGGGTCGGGGAGGCTACACCTTC. Its protein is CASRLPGRGGYTF.

The V gene is TRBV11-3, the J gene TRBJ1-5; D not resolved. CDR3 length equals 13 residues. In germline, CDR1 is SGHNT, CDR2 YENEEA. The germline V and J ends were trimmed by 1 base and 6 bases, with 7 bases remaining between them. CDR3 sequence: CASSLGGSQPQHF. The CDR3 DNA reads as TGTGCCAGCAGCTTAGGAGGAAGTCAGCCCCAGCATTTT.

CDR3 in DNA: TGTGCCAGCAGCCTCTCAAGCCGCAATGAGCAGTTCTTC. It is translated as CASSLSSRNEQFF. This chain connects TRBV11-2 to TRBJ2-1, with D unclear. V was clipped by 5 bases and J by 6 bases, with 11 bases between them. The CDR3 contains 13 residues. Germline V gene lookup returns CDR1 SGHAT and CDR2 FQNNGV.

The rearrangement links TRBV24-1 to TRBJ1-2; weak D call: TRBD1 (6 bases). V shed 5 bases and J shed 4 bases, with 16 bases lying between them. Germline CDR1 KGHDR, CDR2 SFDVKD. The CDR3 has 15 residues. The CDR3 reads CATSGGGRLPYGYTF. CDR3 in DNA: TGTGCCACCAGTGGCGGGGGGCGGCTCCCCTATGGCTACACCTTC.

The chain couples TRBV21-1 to TRBJ1-5; the table's D gene call, TRBD1, was not cross checked with the DNA. TRBV21-1 is reported as a pseudogene. CDR3 size: 20 residues. CDR3 nucleotides: TGTGCCAGCAGCAAAGCGCCCCCCCAGGGGGCCCTCTATAGCAATCAGCCCCAGCATTTT. It encodes CASSKAPPQGALYSNQPQHF.